The source of this T cell receptor (beta chain) is a study of OX40 agonist ivuxolimab in advanced cancers. Study-wide context: People in dose escalation had one of these cancers: hepatocellular carcinoma, melanoma, renal cell or head and neck cancer.

Looked up from germline, CDR1 is MDHEN and CDR2 is SYDVKM. This CDR3 is built from 13 residues. V shed 5 bases and J shed 8 bases, with 15 bases lying between them. As for this clone: As yet, its antigen is unknown.

General study points: Among T cells, CD8+ cells averaged more expanded clones than CD4+ cells.

Patients were ineligible given autoimmune disease history or systemic immunosuppression. Samples of blood were obtained at baseline, on cycle 4 day 1, and on cycle 7 day 1. Assay: immunoSEQ multiplex PCR; the TCRdb copy retains only in-frame clones and omits some. The sample includes 60,000 to 75,000 clones, about 83% of them seen just once. The source was CD4+ or CD8+ T cells sorted from blood, collected in a trial of the OX40 agonist ivuxolimab. The origin of this receptor is an adult with an advanced solid tumor such as melanoma, head and neck, liver or kidney cancer. This rearrangement joins TRBV28 to TRBJ1-1; no reliable D call. The CDR3 region is CASSPRMYAEAFF. CDR3 DNA sequence: TGTGCCAGCAGTCCCCGGATGTACGCCGAAGCTTTCTTT.